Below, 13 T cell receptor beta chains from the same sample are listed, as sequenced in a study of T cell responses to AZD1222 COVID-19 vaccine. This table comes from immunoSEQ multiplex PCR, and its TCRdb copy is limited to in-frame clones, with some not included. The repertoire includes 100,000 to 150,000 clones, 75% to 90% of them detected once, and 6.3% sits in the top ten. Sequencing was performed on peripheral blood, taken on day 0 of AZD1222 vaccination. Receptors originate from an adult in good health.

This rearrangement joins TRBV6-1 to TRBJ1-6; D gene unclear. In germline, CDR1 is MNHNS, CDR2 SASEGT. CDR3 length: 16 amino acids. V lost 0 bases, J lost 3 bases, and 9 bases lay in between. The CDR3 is CASSEADTVYNSPLHF. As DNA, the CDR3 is TGTGCCAGCAGTGAAGCTGACACAGTCTATAATTCACCCCTCCACTTT.

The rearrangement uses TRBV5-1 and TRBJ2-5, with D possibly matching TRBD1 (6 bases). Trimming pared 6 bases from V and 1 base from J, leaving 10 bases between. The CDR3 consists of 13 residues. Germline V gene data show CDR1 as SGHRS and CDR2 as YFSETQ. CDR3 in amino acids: CASTRDIQETQYF. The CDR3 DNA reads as TGCGCCAGCACCCGGGACATCCAAGAGACCCAGTACTTC.

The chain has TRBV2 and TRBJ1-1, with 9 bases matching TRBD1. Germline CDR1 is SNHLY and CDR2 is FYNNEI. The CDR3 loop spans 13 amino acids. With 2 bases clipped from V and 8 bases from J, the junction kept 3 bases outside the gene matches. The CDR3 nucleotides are TGTGCCAGCAGTGAAACAGGGGGCGGGGAAGCTTTCTTT. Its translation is CASSETGGGEAFF.

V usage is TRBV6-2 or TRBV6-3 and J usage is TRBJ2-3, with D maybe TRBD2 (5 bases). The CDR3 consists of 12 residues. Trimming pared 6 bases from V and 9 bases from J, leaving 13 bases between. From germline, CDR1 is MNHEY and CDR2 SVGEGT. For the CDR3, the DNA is TGTGCCAGCAGCCCACGGGAAGGGACGCAGTATTTT. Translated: CASSPREGTQYF.

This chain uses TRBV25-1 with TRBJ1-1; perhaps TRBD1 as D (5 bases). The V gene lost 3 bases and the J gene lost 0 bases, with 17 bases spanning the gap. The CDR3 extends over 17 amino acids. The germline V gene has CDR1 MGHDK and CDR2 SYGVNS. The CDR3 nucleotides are TGTGCCAGCAGTGACGCATCTAGGAGGGGTATGAACACTGAAGCTTTCTTT. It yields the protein CASSDASRRGMNTEAFF.

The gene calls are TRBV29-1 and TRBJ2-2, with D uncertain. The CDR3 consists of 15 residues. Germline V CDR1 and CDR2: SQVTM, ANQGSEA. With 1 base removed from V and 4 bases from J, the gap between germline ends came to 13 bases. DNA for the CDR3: TGCAGCGTTGAAGTAGTAGGTCTGGTCACCGGGGAGCTGTTTTTT. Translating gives CSVEVVGLVTGELFF.

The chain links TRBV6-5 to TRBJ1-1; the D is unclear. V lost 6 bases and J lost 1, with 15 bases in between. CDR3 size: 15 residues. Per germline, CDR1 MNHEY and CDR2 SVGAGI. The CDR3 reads CASSAPGLGNTEAFF. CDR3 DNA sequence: TGTGCCAGCAGCGCACCGGGCCTAGGGAACACTGAAGCTTTCTTT.

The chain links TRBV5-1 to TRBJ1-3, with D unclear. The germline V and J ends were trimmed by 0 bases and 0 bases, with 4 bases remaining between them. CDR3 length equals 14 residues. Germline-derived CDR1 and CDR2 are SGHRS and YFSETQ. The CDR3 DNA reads TGCGCCAGCAGCTTGGAAGGCTCTGGAAACACCATATATTTT. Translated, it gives CASSLEGSGNTIYF.

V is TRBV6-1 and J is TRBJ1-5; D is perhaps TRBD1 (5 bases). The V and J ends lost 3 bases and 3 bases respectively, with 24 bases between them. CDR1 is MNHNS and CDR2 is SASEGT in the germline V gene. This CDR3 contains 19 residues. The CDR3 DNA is TGTGCCAGCAGTGAGGACCCTTACCCTCGGATCGGGGCCAATCAGCCCCAGCATTTT. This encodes CASSEDPYPRIGANQPQHF.

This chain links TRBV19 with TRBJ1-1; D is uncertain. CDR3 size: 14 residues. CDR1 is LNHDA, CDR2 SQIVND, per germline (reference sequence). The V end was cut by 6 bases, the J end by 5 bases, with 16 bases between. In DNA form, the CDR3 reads TGTGCCAGTAGGCCTCGGGCAGGCGAGACTGAAGCTTTCTTT. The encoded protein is CASRPRAGETEAFF.

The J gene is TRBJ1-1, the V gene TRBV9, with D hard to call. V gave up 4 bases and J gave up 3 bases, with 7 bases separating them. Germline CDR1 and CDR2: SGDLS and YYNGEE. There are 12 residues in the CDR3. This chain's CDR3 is CASSQEDTEAFF. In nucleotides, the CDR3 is TGTGCCAGCAGCCAAGAGGACACTGAAGCTTTCTTT.

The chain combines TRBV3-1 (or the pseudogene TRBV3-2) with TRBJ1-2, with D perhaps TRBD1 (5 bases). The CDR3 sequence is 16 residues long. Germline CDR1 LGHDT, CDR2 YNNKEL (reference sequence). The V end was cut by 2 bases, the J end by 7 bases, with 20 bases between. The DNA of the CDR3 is TGTGCCAGCAGCCAATTTCGTAGCGACAGCTCGAGTGGCTACACCTTC. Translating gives CASSQFRSDSSSGYTF.

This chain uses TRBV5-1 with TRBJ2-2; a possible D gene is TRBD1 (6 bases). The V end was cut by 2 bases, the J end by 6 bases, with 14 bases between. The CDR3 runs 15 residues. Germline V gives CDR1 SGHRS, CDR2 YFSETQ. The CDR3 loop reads CASSFGQPGAGELFF. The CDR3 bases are TGCGCCAGCAGCTTCGGACAGCCCGGGGCCGGGGAGCTGTTTTTT.